This record covers a single TCR beta chain. This clone was recorded only once. Its antigen is currently not known. Per-base qualities were not stored, and no clone one base away is much larger. TCRbeta CDR3 regions were amplified from genomic DNA using the immunoSEQ Assay, a bias-controlled multiplex PCR. The study's own analysis went as follows. Within the assay, amplification of reference gene primers was used to estimate how many nucleated cells each sample contained. To quantify the absolute abundance of each unique TCRbeta CDR3 rearrangement, sequence reads were collapsed and filtered. For each sample, productive Simpson clonality was calculated by taking the square root of Simpson's diversity index across productive rearrangements. Entries here come from immuneACCESS through TCRdb and include only in-frame sequences with V and J called. Some clones fail to appear in such tables; in the studies checked, an unresolved V gene covers under half of the shortfall, and the cause of the remainder is unknown. V and J calls plus clone size are reproduced from that table; the DNA served to infer D and trimming. This sample has over 60,000 clones in its table, and 84% of those were observed once. The top ten clones comprise roughly 13% of the sample.

This sample stems from a study of blood T cell repertoires in COVID-19 (dated by TCRdb to about 2020). General notes on the study: Samples covering the acute and convalescent phases of COVID-19 were provided by collaborators in the United States, Italy and Spain. The material from the prospective study consisted of cDNA or gDNA derived from T cells, B-cell-depleted T cells, or PBMCs. Deeply sampled blood TCRbeta repertoires from subjects exposed to, actively infected with, or recovered from COVID-19 were included in the dataset. A freely available public database, intended as a resource for researchers studying the immune response to SARS-CoV-2, is where the repertoires were released. Samples were obtained from the ongoing ImmuneRACE study (first 160 participants) and from 1,254 subjects provided by 6 global collaborators. A de-identified subject ID, COVID-19 status, age in years and sex were almost always included in the sample metadata. Where HLA class I and class II types were available, the types were taken from metadata supplied by the sample provider, not from assay-based typing. Beyond this particular receptor, the publication reports: How much clinical and demographic metadata was included differed by source and by participant, and the metadata was provided uncurated.

One collaborating source in Seattle enrolled patients while the patients were actively infected and followed the patients over time throughout the course of disease. Whole blood was collected in K2EDTA tubes by collaborating institutions according to the institutions' own protocols. For TCRbeta analysis, collaborators shipped samples in one of three forms: frozen whole blood, isolated PBMCs, or DNA extracted from either of those sample types. The CDR3 runs 14 amino acids, cysteine and phenylalanine included. Of all the DNA, just the CDR3 is kept, 42 bases in frame from base 1. V and J lose 0 bases and 4 bases, and a span of 9 bases separates them. The germline V gene encodes CDR1 MNHEY and CDR2 SVGEGT.

The chain is assembled from TRBV6-2 or TRBV6-3 and TRBJ1-2; no D gene call is confident. The sequenced sample consisted of peripheral blood. This clonotype was sampled from a man aged 50 or older with COVID-19, enrolled during active disease. DNA sequence: TGTGCCAGCAGTTACTCACCGGGGAGCTATGGCTACACCTTC. It specifies CASSYSPGSYGYTF.